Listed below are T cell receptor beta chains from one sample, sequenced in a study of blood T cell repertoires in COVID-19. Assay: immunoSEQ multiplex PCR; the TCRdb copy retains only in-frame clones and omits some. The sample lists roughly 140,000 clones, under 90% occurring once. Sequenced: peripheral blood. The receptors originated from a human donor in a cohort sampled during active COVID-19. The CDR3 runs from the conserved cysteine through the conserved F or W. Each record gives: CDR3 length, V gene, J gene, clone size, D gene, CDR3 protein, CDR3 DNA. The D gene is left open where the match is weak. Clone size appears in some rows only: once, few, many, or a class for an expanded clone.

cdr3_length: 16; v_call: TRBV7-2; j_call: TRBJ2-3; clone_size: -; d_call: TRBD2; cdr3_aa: CASSSAAGGTTDTQYF; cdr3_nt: TGTGCCAGCAGCTCAGCAGCGGGGGGCACCACAGATACGCAGTATTTT
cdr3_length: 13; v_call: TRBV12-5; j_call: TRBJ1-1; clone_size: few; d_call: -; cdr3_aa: CASGFGSRVRAFF; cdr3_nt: TGTGCTAGTGGTTTCGGGTCCCGAGTGCGAGCTTTCTTT
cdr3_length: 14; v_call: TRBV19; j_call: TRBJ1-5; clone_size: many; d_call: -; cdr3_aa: CASSIWGRNQPQHF; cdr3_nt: TGTGCCAGTAGTATCTGGGGCCGCAATCAGCCCCAGCATTTT
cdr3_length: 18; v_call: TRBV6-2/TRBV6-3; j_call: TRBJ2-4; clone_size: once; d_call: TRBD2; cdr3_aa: CASSSGTSGAIAKNIQYF; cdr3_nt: TGTGCCAGCAGCTCCGGGACTAGCGGGGCAATAGCCAAAAACATTCAGTACTTC
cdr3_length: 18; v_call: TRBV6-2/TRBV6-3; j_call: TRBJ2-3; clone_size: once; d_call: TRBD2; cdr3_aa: CASSYSWTSGGTTDTQYF; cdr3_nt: TGTGCCAGCAGTTACTCCTGGACTAGCGGGGGGACCACAGATACGCAGTATTTT
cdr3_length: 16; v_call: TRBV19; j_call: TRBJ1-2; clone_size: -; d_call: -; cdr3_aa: CASTSPLTASGYGYTF; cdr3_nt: TGTGCCAGTACTTCACCATTAACTGCTTCGGGCTATGGCTACACCTTC
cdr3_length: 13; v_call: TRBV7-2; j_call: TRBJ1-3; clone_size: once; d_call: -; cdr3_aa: CASSLASGNTIYF; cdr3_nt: TGTGCCAGCAGCTTGGCCTCTGGAAACACCATATATTTT
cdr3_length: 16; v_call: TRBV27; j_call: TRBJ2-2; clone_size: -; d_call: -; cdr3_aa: CASSFNRDMITGELFF; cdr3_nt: TGTGCCAGCAGTTTCAACAGGGATATGATAACCGGGGAGCTGTTTTTT
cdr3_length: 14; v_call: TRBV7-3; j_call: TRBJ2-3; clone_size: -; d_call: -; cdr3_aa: CASSLEGVADTQYF; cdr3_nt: TGTGCCAGCAGCTTAGAGGGGGTGGCAGATACGCAGTATTTT
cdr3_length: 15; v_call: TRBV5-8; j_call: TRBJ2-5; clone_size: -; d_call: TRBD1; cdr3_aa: CASSPGQGVGETQYF; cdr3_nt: TGTGCCAGCAGCCCGGGACAGGGGGTAGGGGAGACCCAGTACTTC
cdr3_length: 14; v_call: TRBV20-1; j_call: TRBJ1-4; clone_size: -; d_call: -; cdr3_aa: CSASHPQENEKLFF; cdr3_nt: TGCAGTGCTAGTCACCCTCAGGAAAATGAAAAACTGTTTTTT
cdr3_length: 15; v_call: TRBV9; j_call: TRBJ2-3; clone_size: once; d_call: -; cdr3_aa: CASSVQIHTTDTQYF; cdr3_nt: TGTGCCAGCAGCGTACAGATTCATACCACAGATACGCAGTATTTT
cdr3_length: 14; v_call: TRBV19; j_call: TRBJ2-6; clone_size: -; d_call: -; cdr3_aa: CASSILSGANVLTF; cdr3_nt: TGTGCCAGTAGTATTCTCTCTGGGGCCAACGTCCTGACTTTC
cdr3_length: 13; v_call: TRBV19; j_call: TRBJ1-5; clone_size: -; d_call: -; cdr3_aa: CASSITGRQPQHF; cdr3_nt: TGTGCCAGTAGTATAACAGGGCGGCAGCCCCAGCATTTT
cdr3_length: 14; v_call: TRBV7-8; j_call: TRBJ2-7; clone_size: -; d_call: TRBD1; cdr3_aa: CASSKDRVVYEQYF; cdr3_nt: TGTGCCAGCAGCAAGGACAGGGTGGTGTACGAGCAGTACTTC
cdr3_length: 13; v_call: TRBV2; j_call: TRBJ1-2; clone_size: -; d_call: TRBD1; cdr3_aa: CASSPGQLYGYTF; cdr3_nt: TGTGCCAGCAGTCCGGGACAGCTCTATGGCTACACCTTC
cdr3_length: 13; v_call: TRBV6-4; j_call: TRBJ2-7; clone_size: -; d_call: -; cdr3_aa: CASSVGVPCEQYF; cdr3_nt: TGTGCCAGCAGTGTTGGAGTTCCCTGCGAGCAGTACTTC
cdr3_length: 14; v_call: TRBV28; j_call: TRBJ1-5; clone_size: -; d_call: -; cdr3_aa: CASTLGGPWQPQHF; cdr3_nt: TGTGCCAGCACCTTAGGGGGTCCTTGGCAGCCCCAGCATTTT
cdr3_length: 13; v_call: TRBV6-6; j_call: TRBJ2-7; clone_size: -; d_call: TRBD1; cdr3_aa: CASRRDRVDEQYF; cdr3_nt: TGTGCCAGCAGGCGGGACAGGGTCGACGAGCAGTACTTC
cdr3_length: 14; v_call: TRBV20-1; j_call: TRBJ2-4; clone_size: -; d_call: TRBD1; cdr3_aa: CSASPTGGKNIQYF; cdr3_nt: TGCAGTGCTAGTCCAACAGGGGGAAAAAACATTCAGTACTTC
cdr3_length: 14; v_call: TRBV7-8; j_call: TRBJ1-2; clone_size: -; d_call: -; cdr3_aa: CASSPREGSLGYTF; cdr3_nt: TGTGCCAGCAGCCCGAGGGAAGGGAGTCTCGGCTACACCTTC
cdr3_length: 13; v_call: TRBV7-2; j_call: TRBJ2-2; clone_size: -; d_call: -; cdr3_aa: CASSLARVEELFF; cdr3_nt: TGTGCCAGCAGCTTAGCTCGCGTAGAGGAGCTGTTTTTT
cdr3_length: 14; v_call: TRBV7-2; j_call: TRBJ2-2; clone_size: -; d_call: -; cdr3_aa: CASSPAGRMGELFF; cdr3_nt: TGTGCCAGTTCCCCGGCGGGGCGAATGGGGGAGCTGTTTTTT
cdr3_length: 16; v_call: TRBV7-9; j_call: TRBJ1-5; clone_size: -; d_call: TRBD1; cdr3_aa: CASSFGTGNSNQPQHF; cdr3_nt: TGTGCCAGCAGCTTCGGGACAGGGAATAGCAATCAGCCCCAGCATTTT
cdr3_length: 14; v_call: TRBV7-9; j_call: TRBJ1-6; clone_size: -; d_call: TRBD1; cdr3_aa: CASSFDRVGSPLHF; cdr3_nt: TGTGCCAGCAGCTTCGACAGGGTGGGGTCACCCCTCCACTTT
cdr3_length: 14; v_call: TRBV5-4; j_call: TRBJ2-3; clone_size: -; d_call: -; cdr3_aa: CASSLVQGTDTQYF; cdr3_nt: TGTGCCAGCAGCTTGGTACAGGGCACAGATACGCAGTATTTT
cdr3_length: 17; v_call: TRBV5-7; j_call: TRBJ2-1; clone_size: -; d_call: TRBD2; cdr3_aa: CASSLCSGAVADNEQFF; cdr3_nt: TGTGCCAGCAGCCTGTGTAGCGGGGCGGTGGCGGATAATGAGCAGTTCTTC
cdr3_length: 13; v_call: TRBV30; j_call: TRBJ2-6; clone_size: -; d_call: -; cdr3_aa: CALQGSGANVLTF; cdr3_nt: TGTGCCTTACAGGGCTCTGGGGCCAACGTCCTGACTTTC
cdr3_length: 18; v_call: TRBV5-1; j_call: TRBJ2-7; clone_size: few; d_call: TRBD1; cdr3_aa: CASSLRSGTATTSYEQYF; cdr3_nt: TGCGCCAGCAGCCTGAGATCCGGGACAGCTACGACCTCCTACGAGCAGTACTTC
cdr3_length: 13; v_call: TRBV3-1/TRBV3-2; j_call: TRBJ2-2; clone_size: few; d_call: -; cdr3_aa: CASSQVATGELFF; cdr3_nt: TGTGCCAGCAGCCAAGTAGCGACCGGGGAGCTGTTTTTT
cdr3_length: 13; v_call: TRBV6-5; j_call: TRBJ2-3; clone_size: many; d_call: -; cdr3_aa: CASSYQSTDTQYF; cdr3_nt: TGTGCCAGCAGTTACCAAAGCACAGATACGCAGTATTTT
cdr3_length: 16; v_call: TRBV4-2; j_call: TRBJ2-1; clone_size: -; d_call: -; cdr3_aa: CASSQELGPSYNEQFF; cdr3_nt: TGTGCCAGCAGCCAAGAACTAGGCCCATCCTACAATGAGCAGTTCTTC
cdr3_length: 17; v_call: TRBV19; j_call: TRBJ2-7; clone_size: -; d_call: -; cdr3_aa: CASSIEQGRSGVDEQYF; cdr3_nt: TGTGCCAGTAGTATCGAGCAGGGAAGATCAGGAGTCGACGAGCAGTACTTC
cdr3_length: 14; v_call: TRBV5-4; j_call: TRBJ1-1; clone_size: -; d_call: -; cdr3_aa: CASSLAQVNTEAFF; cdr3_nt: TGTGCCAGCAGCTTGGCGCAGGTGAACACTGAAGCTTTCTTT
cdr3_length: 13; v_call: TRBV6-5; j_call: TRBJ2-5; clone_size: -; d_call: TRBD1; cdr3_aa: CASSPDRGGTQYF; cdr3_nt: TGTGCCAGCAGTCCAGACAGGGGGGGGACCCAGTACTTC
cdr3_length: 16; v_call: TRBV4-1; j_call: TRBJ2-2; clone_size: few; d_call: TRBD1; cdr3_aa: CASSQWDRLGTGELFF; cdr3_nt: TGCGCCAGCAGCCAATGGGACAGGCTAGGAACCGGGGAGCTGTTTTTT
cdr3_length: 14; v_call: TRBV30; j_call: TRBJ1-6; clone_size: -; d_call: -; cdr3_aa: CAWSPEVYNSPLHF; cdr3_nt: TGTGCCTGGAGTCCGGAGGTTTATAATTCACCCCTCCACTTT
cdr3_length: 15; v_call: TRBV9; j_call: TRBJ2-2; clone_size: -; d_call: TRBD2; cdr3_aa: CASSPVTSGTGELFF; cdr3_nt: TGTGCCAGCAGCCCTGTGACTAGCGGCACCGGGGAGCTGTTTTTT
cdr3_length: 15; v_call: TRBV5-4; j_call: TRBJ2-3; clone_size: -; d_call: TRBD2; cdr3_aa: CASSIRGLAHDTQYF; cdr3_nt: TGTGCCAGCAGTATCCGGGGACTAGCGCACGATACGCAGTATTTT
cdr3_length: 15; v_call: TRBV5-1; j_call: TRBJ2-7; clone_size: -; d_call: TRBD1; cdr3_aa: CASSLYAGGYYEQYF; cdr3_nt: TGCGCCAGCAGCTTGTACGCAGGGGGCTACTACGAGCAGTACTTC
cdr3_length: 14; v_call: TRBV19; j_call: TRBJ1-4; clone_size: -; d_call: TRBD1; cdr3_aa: CASSSTGVNEKLFF; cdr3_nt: TGTGCCAGTAGCTCGACAGGGGTTAATGAAAAACTGTTTTTT
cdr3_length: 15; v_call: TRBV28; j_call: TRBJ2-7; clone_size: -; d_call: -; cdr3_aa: CASSSWLTASYEQYF; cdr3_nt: TGTGCCAGCAGTTCTTGGCTGACAGCTTCCTACGAGCAGTACTTC
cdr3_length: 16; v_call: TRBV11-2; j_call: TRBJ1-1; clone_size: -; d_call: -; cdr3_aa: CASSPPPTRGNTEAFF; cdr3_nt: TGTGCCAGCAGCCCCCCTCCCACCCGGGGGAACACTGAAGCTTTCTTT
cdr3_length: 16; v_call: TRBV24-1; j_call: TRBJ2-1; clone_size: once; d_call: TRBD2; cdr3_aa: CATSDTPGLAGNEQFF; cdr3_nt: TGTGCCACCAGTGATACCCCGGGACTAGCGGGCAATGAGCAGTTCTTC
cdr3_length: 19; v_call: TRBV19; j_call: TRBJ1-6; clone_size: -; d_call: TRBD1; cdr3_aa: CASRAGTGGIGSYNSPLHF; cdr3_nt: TGTGCCAGTAGAGCCGGGACAGGGGGAATCGGCTCCTATAATTCACCCCTCCACTTT
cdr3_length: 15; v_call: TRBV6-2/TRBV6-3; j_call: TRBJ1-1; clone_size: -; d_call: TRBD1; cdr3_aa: CASSYHGQANTEAFF; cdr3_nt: TGTGCCAGCAGTTACCATGGACAGGCGAACACTGAAGCTTTCTTT
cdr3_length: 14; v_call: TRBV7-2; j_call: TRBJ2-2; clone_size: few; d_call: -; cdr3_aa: CASSPGQNTGELFF; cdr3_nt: TGTGCCAGCAGCCCGGGACAGAACACCGGGGAGCTGTTTTTT
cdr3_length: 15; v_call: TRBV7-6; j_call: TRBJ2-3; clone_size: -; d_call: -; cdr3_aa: CASSLSGGKTDTQYF; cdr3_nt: TGTGCCAGCAGCTTATCGGGGGGCAAGACAGATACGCAGTATTTT
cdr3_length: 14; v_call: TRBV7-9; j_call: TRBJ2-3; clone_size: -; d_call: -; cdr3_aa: CASSFGGPGDTQYF; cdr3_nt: TGTGCCAGCAGCTTCGGGGGACCGGGGGATACGCAGTATTTT
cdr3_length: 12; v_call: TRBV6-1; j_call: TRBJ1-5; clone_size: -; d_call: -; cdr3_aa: CASSGGNQPQHF; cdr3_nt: TGTGCCAGCAGTGGAGGCAATCAGCCCCAGCATTTT
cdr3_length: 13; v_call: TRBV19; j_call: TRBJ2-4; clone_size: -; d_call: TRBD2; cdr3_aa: CATGGAVKNIQYF; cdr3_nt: TGTGCGACGGGGGGGGCGGTCAAAAACATTCAGTACTTC
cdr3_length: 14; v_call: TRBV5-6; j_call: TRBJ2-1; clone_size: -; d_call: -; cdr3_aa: CASSRGLSGGEQFF; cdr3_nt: TGTGCCAGCAGCCGAGGACTCTCCGGGGGTGAGCAGTTCTTC
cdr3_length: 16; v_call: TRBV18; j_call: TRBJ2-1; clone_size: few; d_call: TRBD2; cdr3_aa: CASSQYGTTSGNEQFF; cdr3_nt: TGTGCCAGCTCACAGTACGGGACTACCAGCGGCAATGAGCAGTTCTTC
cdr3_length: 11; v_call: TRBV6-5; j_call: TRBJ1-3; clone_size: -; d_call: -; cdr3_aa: CASRHQNTIYF; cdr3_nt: TGTGCCAGCCGACACCAAAACACCATATATTTT